Reported below is one T cell receptor (beta chain). Its cognate antigen is unknown. Libraries were prepared by immunoSEQ multiplex PCR; TCRdb keeps only in-frame clonotypes and omits some of them. The sample carries 50,000 to 80,000 clones, roughly 89% recorded once. This sample was included in a study of OX40 agonist ivuxolimab in advanced cancers. CDR1 MNHNS and CDR2 SASEGT come from the germline V gene. The V gene lost 3 bases and the J gene lost 4 bases, with 15 bases spanning the gap. The CDR3 sequence is 15 residues long. General study points: Clonal expansion from baseline to week 6 occurred in both CD4+ and CD8+ T cells.

This receptor was taken from an adult with an advanced solid tumor such as melanoma, head and neck, liver or kidney cancer. This specimen was CD4+ or CD8+ T cells sorted from blood, taken in a trial of the OX40 agonist ivuxolimab. The V and J genes are TRBV6-1 and TRBJ1-2; no firm D call. The CDR3 DNA reads as TGTGCCAGCAGTGAGGGCAGGCCGTCTTTCTATGGCTACACCTTC. It encodes CASSEGRPSFYGYTF.